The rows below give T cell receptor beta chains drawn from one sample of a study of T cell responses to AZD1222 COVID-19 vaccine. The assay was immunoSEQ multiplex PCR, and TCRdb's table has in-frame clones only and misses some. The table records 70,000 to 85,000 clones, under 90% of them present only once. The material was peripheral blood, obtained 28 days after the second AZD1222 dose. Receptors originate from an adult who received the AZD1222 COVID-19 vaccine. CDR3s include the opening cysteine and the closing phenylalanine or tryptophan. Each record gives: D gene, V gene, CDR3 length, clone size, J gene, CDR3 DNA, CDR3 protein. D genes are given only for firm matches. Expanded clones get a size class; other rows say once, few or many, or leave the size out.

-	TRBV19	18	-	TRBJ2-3	TGTGCCAGTACTAGTGTGGTTTTTCTGGGGGTCGGCACAGATACGCAGTATTTT	CASTSVVFLGVGTDTQYF
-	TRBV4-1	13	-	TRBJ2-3	TGCGCCAGCAGCCCCCGTTTTACAGATACGCAGTATTTT	CASSPRFTDTQYF
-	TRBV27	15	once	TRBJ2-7	TGTGCCAGCAGGACAGCAGGTATTTCCTCCTACGAGCAGTACTTC	CASRTAGISSYEQYF
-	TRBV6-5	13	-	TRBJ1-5	TGTGCCAGCAGAAGCAGCAAGGATCAGCCCCAGCATTTT	CASRSSKDQPQHF
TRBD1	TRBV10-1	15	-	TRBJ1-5	TGCGCCAGCAGACCCGGGACAGGGGTTCATCAGCCCCAGCATTTT	CASRPGTGVHQPQHF
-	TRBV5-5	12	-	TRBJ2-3	TGTGCCAGCATAGGTCTCACAGATACGCAGTATTTT	CASIGLTDTQYF
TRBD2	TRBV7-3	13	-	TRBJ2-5	TGTGCCAGCAGCCCTAGCGGGAAACAGACCCAGTACTTC	CASSPSGKQTQYF
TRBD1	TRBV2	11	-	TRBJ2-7	TGTGCCAGCACTAGGACAGGCGAGCAGTACTTC	CASTRTGEQYF
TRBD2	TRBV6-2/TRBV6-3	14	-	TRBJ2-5	TGTGCCAGCAGTTATACCCACGGGAGGGAGACCCAGTACTTC	CASSYTHGRETQYF
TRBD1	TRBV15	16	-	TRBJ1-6	TGTGCCACCAGCGGAGGGACCGGGACAGTCAATTCACCCCTCCACTTT	CATSGGTGTVNSPLHF
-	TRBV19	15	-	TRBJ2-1	TGTGCCAGTAGTATAGGCCTCGGAGGGCCTGATGAGCAGTTCTTC	CASSIGLGGPDEQFF
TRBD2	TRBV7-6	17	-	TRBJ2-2	TGTGCCAGCAGCTTAGGAGGTAGCGGGAGCAGCACCGGGGAGCTGTTTTTT	CASSLGGSGSSTGELFF
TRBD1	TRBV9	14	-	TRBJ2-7	TGTGCCAGCAGCCCCGCAGACAGGGTCCACGAGCAGTACTTC	CASSPADRVHEQYF
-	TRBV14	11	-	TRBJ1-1	TGTGCCAGCAGCCTTCGAGCTGAAGCTTTCTTT	CASSLRAEAFF
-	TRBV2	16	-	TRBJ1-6	TGTGCCAGCAGTGATTCTGGGGAGGCGAGGAATTCACCCCTCCACTTT	CASSDSGEARNSPLHF
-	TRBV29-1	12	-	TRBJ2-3	TGCAGCGTTGGGGACATCTCAGATACGCAGTATTTT	CSVGDISDTQYF
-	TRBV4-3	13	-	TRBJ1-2	TGCGCCAGCAGCCAAGACTGGGGTAATGGCTACACCTTC	CASSQDWGNGYTF
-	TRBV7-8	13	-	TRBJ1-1	TGTGCCAGCAGCCCGGACATCCACACTGAAGCTTTCTTT	CASSPDIHTEAFF
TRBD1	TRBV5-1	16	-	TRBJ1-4	TGCGCCAGCAGCTTAGGACAGGGGGCAACTAATGAAAAACTGTTTTTT	CASSLGQGATNEKLFF
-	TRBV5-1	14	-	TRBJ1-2	TGCGCCAGCAGCCTCCGGGACTCGCAGGATGGCTACACCTTC	CASSLRDSQDGYTF
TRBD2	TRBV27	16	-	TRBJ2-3	TGTGCCAGCAGCTCCTTCGGGGAGGGAAGCACAGATACGCAGTATTTT	CASSSFGEGSTDTQYF
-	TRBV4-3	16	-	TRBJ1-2	TGCGCCAGCAGCCAAGATCTAAGGGGCGGCGGGTATGGCTACACCTTC	CASSQDLRGGGYGYTF
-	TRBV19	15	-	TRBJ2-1	TGTGCCAGTAGTATGTGGGACCAGAGGAACAATGAGCAGTTCTTC	CASSMWDQRNNEQFF
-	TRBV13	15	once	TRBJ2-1	TGTGCCAGCAGCCTCCGGGACTTCTCCTACAATGAGCAGTTCTTC	CASSLRDFSYNEQFF
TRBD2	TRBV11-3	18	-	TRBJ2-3	TGTGCCAGCAGCCACCACCGAGGCGGGAGAGGAAGCACAGATACGCAGTATTTT	CASSHHRGGRGSTDTQYF
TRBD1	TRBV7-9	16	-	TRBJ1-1	TGTGCCAGCAGCCTCACAGGGGAGAGTTGGAACACTGAAGCTTTCTTT	CASSLTGESWNTEAFF
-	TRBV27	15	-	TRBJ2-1	TGTGCCAGCAGTCCTCCCGAGAGCTCCTACAATGAGCAGTTCTTC	CASSPPESSYNEQFF
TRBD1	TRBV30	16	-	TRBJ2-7	TGTGCCTGGGATGCGGCCTCCGGGACAGGGGGAAGCGAGCAGTACTTC	CAWDAASGTGGSEQYF
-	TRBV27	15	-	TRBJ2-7	TGTGCCAGCAGTTTAGGACCTGTCGGGTCCTACGAGCAGTACTTC	CASSLGPVGSYEQYF
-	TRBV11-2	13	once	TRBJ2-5	TGTGCCAGCAGCCCGACTAGGGCGGAGACCCAGTACTTC	CASSPTRAETQYF
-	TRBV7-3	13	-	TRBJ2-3	TGTGCCAGCAGCTTAGTCCCCACAGATACGCAGTATTTT	CASSLVPTDTQYF
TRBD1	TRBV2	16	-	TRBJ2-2	TGTGCCAGCAGTGGACAGGGCATATTCGACACCGGGGAGCTGTTTTTT	CASSGQGIFDTGELFF
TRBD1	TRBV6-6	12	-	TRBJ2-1	TGTGCCAGCAGTTACGAGGGCGACAGGGGGGTCTTC	CASSYEGDRGVF
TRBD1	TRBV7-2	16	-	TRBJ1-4	TGTGCCAGCAGCTTACGCCCAGGGGGGAAGGTTGAAAAACTGTTTTTT	CASSLRPGGKVEKLFF
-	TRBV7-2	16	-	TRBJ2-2	TGTGCCAGCAGCTCAAGGGTCGCCTCGAACACCGGGGAGCTGTTTTTT	CASSSRVASNTGELFF
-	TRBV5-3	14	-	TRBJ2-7	TGTGCCAGATTCTGGTTCTTGCCCGGCTACGAGCAGTACTTC	CARFWFLPGYEQYF
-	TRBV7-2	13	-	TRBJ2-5	TGTGCCAGCAGCTTAGGAGGGGGGGAGACCCAGTACTTC	CASSLGGGETQYF
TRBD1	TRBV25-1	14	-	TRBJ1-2	TGTGCCAGCAGTCTTGGACAGGGGAGAAGTGGCTACACCTTC	CASSLGQGRSGYTF
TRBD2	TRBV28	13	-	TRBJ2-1	TGTGCCAGCAGTTTAGCGGGAGGCGATGAGCAGTTCTTC	CASSLAGGDEQFF
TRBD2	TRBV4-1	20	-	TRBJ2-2	TGCGCCAGCAGCCAAGATCGCGGGCTAGCGGGAAGAGCGAACACCGGGGAGCTGTTTTTT	CASSQDRGLAGRANTGELFF
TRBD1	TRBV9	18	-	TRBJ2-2	TGTGCCAGCAGCCCTTGGACAGGGGGATTAATGAACACCGGGGAGCTGTTTTTT	CASSPWTGGLMNTGELFF
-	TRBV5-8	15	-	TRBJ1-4	TGTGCCAGCAGCTTGGAGGGGTCCCGGCGTGAAAAACTGTTTTTT	CASSLEGSRREKLFF
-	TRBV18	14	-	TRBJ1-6	TGTGCCAGCTCACAGGAACGCGAAAATTCACCCCTCCACTTT	CASSQERENSPLHF
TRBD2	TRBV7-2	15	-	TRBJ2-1	TGTGCCAGCAGCTTAGGGGGTAGCGGGACGAATGAGCAGTTCTTC	CASSLGGSGTNEQFF
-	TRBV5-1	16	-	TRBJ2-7	TGCGCCAGCAGCTTGGCCCCTGAAGGCGGGTACTACGAGCAGTACTTC	CASSLAPEGGYYEQYF
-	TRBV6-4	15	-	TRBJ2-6	TGTGCCAGCAGTGACTCACACTCTGGGGCCAACGTCCTGACTTTC	CASSDSHSGANVLTF
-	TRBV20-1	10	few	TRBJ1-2	TGCAGTGCCGAGGAAGGGCGGGATTTATTC	CSAEEGRDLF